This TCR beta chain was documented in a study of blood T cell repertoires in COVID-19. Method: immunoSEQ multiplex PCR; TCRdb's copy keeps in-frame clones and lacks some. The sample carries 250,000 to 300,000 clones, around nine tenths recorded once. The receptor was isolated from a woman aged 55-70 years who had recovered from COVID-19. Sequencing was carried out using PBMCs or T cells enriched from blood (not recorded which).

The CDR3 nucleotides read TGTGCCAGCATACTAACAGGGGACGGTGAGCAGTTCTTC. The encoded protein is CASILTGDGEQFF. The genes are TRBV21-1 and TRBJ2-1; whether TRBD1, the table's D call, matches the DNA was not checked. TRBV21-1 constitutes a pseudogene. The CDR3 has 13 amino acids.